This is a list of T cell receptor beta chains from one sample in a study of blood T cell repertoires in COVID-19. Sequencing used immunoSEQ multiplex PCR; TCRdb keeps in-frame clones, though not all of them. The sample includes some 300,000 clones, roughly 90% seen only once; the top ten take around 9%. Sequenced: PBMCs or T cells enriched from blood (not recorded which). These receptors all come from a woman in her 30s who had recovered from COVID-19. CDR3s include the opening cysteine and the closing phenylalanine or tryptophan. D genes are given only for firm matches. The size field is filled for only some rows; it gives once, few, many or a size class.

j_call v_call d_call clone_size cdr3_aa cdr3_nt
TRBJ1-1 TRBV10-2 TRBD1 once CASRGETGTEAFF TGCGCCAGCAGGGGCGAGACAGGGACTGAAGCTTTCTTT
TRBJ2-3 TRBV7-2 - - CASSDPGLSTDTQYF TGTGCCAGCAGCGACCCGGGACTTAGCACAGATACGCAGTATTTT
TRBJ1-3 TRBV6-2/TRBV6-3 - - CASSHSGNTIYF TGTGCCAGCAGTCACTCTGGAAACACCATATATTTT
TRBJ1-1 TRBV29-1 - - CSAAGVGMNTEAFF TGCAGCGCCGCGGGGGTGGGAATGAACACTGAAGCTTTCTTT
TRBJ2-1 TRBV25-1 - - CASSAVRGSLEFF TGTGCCAGCAGTGCAGTACGGGGAAGTCTTGAGTTCTTC
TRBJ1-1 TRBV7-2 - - CASSLTGNTEAFF TGTGCCAGCAGCTTGACAGGGAACACTGAAGCTTTCTTT
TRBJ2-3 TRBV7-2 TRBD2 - CASSLTSGGVDTQYF TGTGCCAGCAGCTTGACTAGCGGAGGGGTGGATACGCAGTATTTT
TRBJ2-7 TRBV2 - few CASSRYEQYF TGTGCCAGCAGTCGGTACGAGCAGTACTTC
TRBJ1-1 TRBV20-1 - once CSARDSPEAFF TGCAGTGCTAGAGATTCTCCTGAAGCTTTCTTT
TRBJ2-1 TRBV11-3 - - CASSSYSNEQFF TGTGCCAGCAGCTCTTACAGCAATGAGCAGTTCTTC
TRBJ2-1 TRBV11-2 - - CASSSRQDNEQFF TGTGCCAGCAGTTCCCGACAGGACAATGAGCAGTTCTTC
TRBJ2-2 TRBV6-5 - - CASSHRGPGELFF TGTGCCAGCAGCCATAGGGGCCCCGGGGAGCTGTTTTTT
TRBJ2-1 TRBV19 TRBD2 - CASQKREGLKGEQFF TGTGCCAGTCAGAAGCGGGAGGGCCTTAAAGGGGAGCAGTTCTTC
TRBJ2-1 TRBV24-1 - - CATSDPPSHHTAGYNEQFF TGTGCCACCAGTGATCCACCATCCCACCACACCGCTGGCTACAATGAGCAGTTCTTC
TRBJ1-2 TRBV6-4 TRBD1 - CASSDSTGGDLAGYTF TGTGCCAGCAGTGACTCGACAGGGGGTGATCTGGCGGGCTACACCTTC
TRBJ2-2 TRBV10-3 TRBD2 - CAIGSSAGGGTGELFF TGTGCCATCGGCTCTTCTGCGGGAGGGGGCACCGGGGAGCTGTTTTTT
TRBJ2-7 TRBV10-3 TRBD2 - CAISSGSRSYEQYF TGTGCCATCAGTAGCGGGAGCCGTTCCTACGAGCAGTACTTC
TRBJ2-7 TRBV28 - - CASQGAGHEQYF TGTGCCAGTCAAGGGGCCGGGCACGAGCAGTACTTC
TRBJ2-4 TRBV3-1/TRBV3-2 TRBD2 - CASSQDIAGGNIQYF TGTGCCAGCAGCCAAGATATAGCGGGTGGGAACATTCAGTACTTC
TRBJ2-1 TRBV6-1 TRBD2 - CASSGLILAGGRDEQFF TGTGCCAGCAGTGGCTTGATCCTAGCGGGAGGTCGTGATGAGCAGTTCTTC
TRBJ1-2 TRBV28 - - CASRDTLNNYGYTF TGTGCCAGCCGGGACACCCTGAATAACTATGGCTACACCTTC
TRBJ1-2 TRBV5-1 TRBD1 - CASSLQGAQSGYTF TGCGCCAGCAGCCTACAGGGGGCTCAATCAGGCTACACCTTC
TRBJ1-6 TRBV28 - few CASSESGLGSYNSPLHF TGTGCCAGCAGTGAAAGCGGGCTCGGGTCCTATAATTCACCCCTCCACTTT
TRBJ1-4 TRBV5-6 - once CASSLGRAEINEKLFF TGTGCCAGCAGCTTGGGCAGGGCAGAAATTAATGAAAAACTGTTTTTT